The next 26 T cell receptor beta chains were all read from a single sample in a study of blood T cell repertoires in COVID-19. Some clones are missing from TCRdb's copy, which holds only in-frame ones; the method was immunoSEQ multiplex PCR. The sample holds around 140,000 clones, 70% to 90% seen once. The specimen sequenced was peripheral blood. These receptors originate from a woman aged 55-75 years with acute or convalescent COVID-19.

The V call is TRBV4-3, the J call TRBJ1-2, with 7 bases matching TRBD1. The CDR3 is 14 residues long. V shed 5 bases and J 6 bases; nucleotides not matched to a gene: 9. Germline-derived CDR1 and CDR2 are LGHNA and YSLEER. As DNA, the CDR3 is TGCGCCAGCAGCTCCCTCGGCAGGGGGAATGGCTACACCTTC. This gives the protein CASSSLGRGNGYTF.

V usage is TRBV29-1 and J usage is TRBJ1-2; D might be TRBD1 (5 bases). The V and J ends lost 3 bases and 5 bases respectively, with 13 bases between them. CDR1 and CDR2 from the germline V gene are SQVTM and ANQGSEA. The CDR3 covers 13 residues. The CDR3 is CSVEAGLGYGYTF. For the CDR3, the DNA is TGCAGCGTTGAGGCAGGGTTGGGATATGGCTACACCTTC.

The chain combines TRBV6-5 with TRBJ1-3; D call uncertain. The CDR3 is 13 amino acids. V lost 10 bases to trimming and J lost 1 base, with 11 bases between them. Germline V gene sequence: CDR1 MNHEY, CDR2 SVGAGI. DNA of the CDR3: TGTGCCACCCGCCTGCTATCTGGAAACACCATATATTTT. It specifies CATRLLSGNTIYF.

The rearrangement uses TRBV2 and TRBJ1-1; D not certain. CDR1 and CDR2 from the germline V gene are SNHLY and FYNNEI. The CDR3 runs to 12 residues. V was shortened by 6 bases and J by 8 bases, with 13 bases between the two germline ends. Written as DNA, the CDR3 is TGTGCCAGCAGGTGGCAGGCTGGCGAAGCTTTCTTT. This gives the protein CASRWQAGEAFF.

The chain joins TRBV19 to TRBJ1-3; no firm D call. Looked up from germline, CDR1 is LNHDA and CDR2 is SQIVND (reference sequence). V was clipped by 10 bases and J by 2 bases, with 9 bases between them. The CDR3 covers 12 residues. The DNA of the CDR3 is TGTGCCACTCTAAGCGCTGGAAACACCATATATTTT. This encodes CATLSAGNTIYF.

The chain combines TRBV7-9 with TRBJ2-1; 11 bases fit TRBD2. The ends lost 5 bases at V and 10 bases at J; junction bases unmatched: 13. Germline CDR1 and CDR2: SEHNR and FQNEAQ (reference sequence). This CDR3 comprises 16 residues. The CDR3 DNA is TGTGCCAGCAGCCGTCCCGGGACTAGCGGCCTCGGCGAGCAGTTCTTC. It codes for CASSRPGTSGLGEQFF.

The V gene is TRBV5-1, the J gene TRBJ2-1; the D is unclear. The CDR3 runs to 11 residues. The V end lost 1 base, the J end lost 10 bases, and 6 bases lay between the germline ends. CDR1 SGHRS and CDR2 YFSETQ come from the germline V gene. The DNA for the CDR3 is TGCGCCAGCAGCTTGTTGGCAGAGCAGTTCTTC. This translates into CASSLLAEQFF.

This clone was picked up one time. The rearrangement links TRBV3-1 (or the pseudogene TRBV3-2) to TRBJ1-1, with D tentatively TRBD1 (5 bases). The CDR3 loop spans 15 amino acids. Germline CDR1 LGHDT, CDR2 YNNKEL (reference sequence). V lost 6 bases and J lost 6, with 20 bases in between. CDR3 nucleotides: TGTGCCAGCAGTATCAAGCAGGGACTTCTCTCTGAAGCTTTCTTT. Protein product: CASSIKQGLLSEAFF.

Note on this clone: This CDR3 is also generated by other DNA sequences in the sample. The chain recombines TRBV2 with TRBJ1-2; 7 bases agree with TRBD1. Per germline, CDR1 SNHLY and CDR2 FYNNEI. V was clipped by 4 bases and J by 4 bases; unmatched bases: 3. The CDR3 runs 13 residues. Here the CDR3 reads CASSGQGGYGYTF. The CDR3 bases are TGTGCCAGCAGTGGGCAGGGGGGCTATGGCTACACCTTC.

V gene TRBV28 combines with J gene TRBJ1-2, with D unresolved. This CDR3 contains 16 residues. Germline V CDR1 and CDR2: MDHEN, SYDVKM. V was cut by 5 bases and J by 3 bases, with 19 bases left in between. The CDR3 region is CASSGPTDGVYYGYTF. The CDR3 DNA sequence: TGTGCCAGCAGTGGCCCCACGGACGGGGTATACTATGGCTACACCTTC.

The chain combines TRBV29-1 with TRBJ2-7; 10 nucleotides match TRBD2. Looked up from germline, CDR1 is SQVTM and CDR2 is ANQGSEA. The CDR3 length is 14 residues. Trimming removed 2 bases from V and 0 bases from J; junction bases left unmatched: 1. CDR3 nucleotides: TGCAGCGTTGAAAGGACTAGCGGCTCCTACGAGCAGTACTTC. This sequence encodes CSVERTSGSYEQYF.

The genes are TRBV5-1 and TRBJ1-1; TRBD1 agrees at 8 bases. This CDR3 has 14 residues. CDR1 SGHRS and CDR2 YFSETQ come from the germline V gene. J gave up 1 base and V 5 bases, and 4 bases lay outside the gene matches. CDR3: CASRRGTGNTEAFF. CDR3 coding DNA: TGCGCCAGCAGGCGCGGGACAGGGAACACTGAAGCTTTCTTT. The variable domain in full, completed from reference TRBV5-1 and TRBJ1-1, reads KAGVTQTPRYLIKTRGQQVTLSCSPISGHRSVSWYQQTPGQGLQFLFEYFSETQRNKGNFPGRFSGRQFSNSRSEMNVSTLELGDSALYLCASRRGTGNTEAFFGQGTRLTVV.

The V and J genes are TRBV7-8 and TRBJ2-1; unclear D gene. Trimming took 3 bases from V and 7 from J, leaving 13 bases between them. The CDR3 extends over 14 amino acids. Looked up from germline, CDR1 is SGHVS and CDR2 is FQNEAQ. Written as DNA, the CDR3 is TGTGCCAGCAGCTTGTGGATAGCCGATAATGAGCAGTTCTTC. It translates to CASSLWIADNEQFF.

The chain joins TRBV5-4 to TRBJ1-4, with TRBD1 identical over 8 bases. Looked up from germline, CDR1 is SGHNT and CDR2 is YYREEE (reference sequence). The CDR3 consists of 15 residues. V shed 3 bases, J shed 8 bases, and the junction held 9 bases outside the gene matches. The CDR3 reads CASSSQGASGEKLFF. The CDR3 region has the DNA TGTGCCAGCAGCTCTCAGGGGGCCAGTGGAGAAAAACTGTTTTTT.

This clone was seen only once. CDR3 in DNA: TGCAGTGCTAGTTGGTCAGGGGGCGCGAGTGGCTACACCTTC. As protein: CSASWSGGASGYTF. V and J are TRBV20-1 and TRBJ1-2, with 8 positions matching TRBD1. The J segment lost 7 bases and the V segment lost 3 bases, leaving 10 bases of the junction unmatched. The germline gives CDR1 DFQATT, CDR2 SNEGSKA (reference sequence). The CDR3 has 14 amino acids.

The CDR3 is CASSRPDRGDTQYF. As DNA, the CDR3 is TGTGCCAGTAGTCGCCCGGACCGGGGGGATACGCAGTATTTT. The chain employs TRBV19 and TRBJ2-3; a possible D gene is TRBD2 (6 bases). Deletions cut 5 bases from V and 6 bases from J, with 15 bases between. This CDR3 is built from 14 residues. From germline, CDR1 is LNHDA and CDR2 SQIVND (reference sequence).

J is TRBJ1-1 and V is TRBV29-1; no definite D call. Germline CDR1 reads SQVTM; CDR2 reads ANQGSEA. CDR3 length: 12 residues. Deletions cut 7 bases from V and 2 bases from J, with 11 bases between. CDR3 DNA sequence: TGCAGCGGCCAGATGATTAACACTGAAGCTTTCTTT. It translates to CSGQMINTEAFF.

J is TRBJ1-3 and V is TRBV7-2, with D hard to call. The V gene lost 2 bases and the J gene lost 1 base, with 3 bases spanning the gap. CDR3 length: 13 residues. The germline V gene encodes CDR1 SGHTA and CDR2 FQGNSA. The CDR3 DNA reads as TGTGCCAGCAGCTTAATATCTGGAAACACCATATATTTT. This sequence encodes CASSLISGNTIYF.

This clone was observed a handful of times. The genes are TRBV29-1 and TRBJ1-1, with TRBD1 identical over 8 bases. The CDR3 is made up of 17 amino acids. Trimming at V came to 1 base and at J to 1 base, leaving 11 bases not matched to a gene. CDR1 and CDR2 (germline): SQVTM, ANQGSEA. The CDR3: CSVEGPDRVGANTEAFF. The CDR3 DNA follows: TGCAGCGTTGAAGGTCCGGACAGGGTGGGGGCGAACACTGAAGCTTTCTTT.

The V and J genes are TRBV7-3 and TRBJ1-1, with D possibly matching TRBD1 (6 bases). The CDR3 loop spans 15 amino acids. V was clipped by 2 bases and J by 7 bases, with 17 bases between them. Germline-derived CDR1 and CDR2 are SGHTA and FQGTGA. The CDR3 DNA reads TGTGCCAGCAGCTTACGGGCAGGGGTAACCCATGAAGCTTTCTTT. Its translation: CASSLRAGVTHEAFF.

This sequence joins TRBV19 and TRBJ2-1; no firm D call. CDR3 length: 14 residues. Germline V gene lookup returns CDR1 LNHDA and CDR2 SQIVND (reference sequence). V was clipped by 6 bases and J by 5 bases, with 14 bases between them. The chain's CDR3 is CASRTHLRNNEQFF. The DNA for the CDR3 is TGTGCCAGTAGGACCCACTTGAGGAACAATGAGCAGTTCTTC. Filled out from reference TRBV19 and TRBJ2-1, the complete variable domain reads DGGITQSPKYLFRKEGQNVTLSCEQNLNHDAMYWYRQDPGQGLRLIYYSQIVNDFQKGDIAEGYSVSREKKESFPLTVTSAQKNPTAFYLCASRTHLRNNEQFFGPGTRLTVL.

The gene calls are TRBV28 and TRBJ1-1; 7 bases line up with TRBD1. The CDR3 sequence is 15 residues long. V lost 4 bases and J lost 4; bases outside the gene matches: 9. Germline V CDR1 and CDR2: MDHEN, SYDVKM. CDR3: CASSSQPTGTTEAFF. CDR3 bases: TGTGCCAGCAGTTCCCAACCGACAGGGACCACTGAAGCTTTCTTT.

The sample holds one count of this clone. The rearrangement uses TRBV7-9 and TRBJ1-1, with a weak D call TRBD1 (5 bases). The CDR3 is 14 residues long. Looked up from germline, CDR1 is SEHNR and CDR2 is FQNEAQ (reference sequence). Trimming left V 5 bases short and J 1 base short, with 11 bases between. CDR3 protein: CASSTGGQNTEAFF. CDR3 nucleotides: TGTGCCAGCAGCACGGGAGGACAGAACACTGAAGCTTTCTTT.

This chain joins TRBV12-3 or TRBV12-4 and TRBJ1-1; weak D call: TRBD1 (5 bases). Trimming shortened V by 5 bases and J by 8 bases, and 15 bases separated the two germline ends. This CDR3 is built from 13 residues. CDR3 coding DNA: TGTGCCAGCAGTCCCTTCGGGGGAGTGGAAGCTTTCTTT. Protein sequence: CASSPFGGVEAFF.

Of note for this clone: Other DNA sequences of this sample code for an identical CDR3. The chain is built from TRBV5-1 and TRBJ1-5; 11 bases match TRBD1. The CDR3 covers 14 residues. The germline gives CDR1 SGHRS, CDR2 YFSETQ. Losses at the gene ends were 4 bases for V and 5 bases for J; bases not matched to a gene: 2. The CDR3 region has the DNA TGCGCCAGCAGCCGGACAGGGGGCGATCAGCCCCAGCATTTT. It specifies CASSRTGGDQPQHF.

The genes are TRBV18 and TRBJ1-2; TRBD1 is a possible D gene (5 bases). The V gene's germline CDR1 is KGHSH and CDR2 LQKENI. This CDR3 has 15 residues. The V and J ends lost 1 base and 3 bases respectively, with 12 bases between them. The DNA for the CDR3 is TGTGCCAGCTCACCACGGGGCCTTCTTGACTATGGCTACACCTTC. This codes for CASSPRGLLDYGYTF.